This TCR beta chain was obtained from a study of tumor-infiltrating lymphocytes in primary liver carcinoma. V dropped 7 bases and J dropped 8 bases, with 24 bases sitting between them. In germline, CDR1 is SQVTM, CDR2 ANQGSEA. This CDR3 comprises 14 residues. Comments on this clonotype: The antigen is unknown.

A primer in the constant region served to generate TCR beta cDNA from about 470 ng of total RNA. Generation of the TCR beta libraries relied on three nested multiplex PCR rounds using slightly modified ARM-PCR. Researchers ran the first two PCR rounds for 10 cycles each with TRBV1-TRBV30 forward primers and a C-beta reverse primer. Each CDR3 protein gets one entry after TCRdb re-called the multiplex PCR reads with MiXCR. The data hold 80,000 to 100,000 distinct CDR3 sequences, with about 70% observed a single time. Study conclusions and caveats: Tumors had a top-250-clone fraction that was significantly higher than blood (p = 0.039).

Each 20-30 mg portion of unsorted bulk tissue served as the source for co-extraction of RNA and DNA. V is TRBV29-1 and J is TRBJ2-7; D gene ambiguous. The clonotype was recovered from a man between 40 and 49 years old with primary liver carcinoma and hepatitis B virus infection. The sample was tumor-adjacent normal liver tissue. The CDR3 DNA follows: TGCAGCGCTACTGTGGCTGTGGGGATGTACAAGCAGTACTTC. Its translation is CSATVAVGMYKQYF.